One and the same sample provided the 6 T cell receptor beta chains below, sequenced in a study of siplizumab effects on memory and regulatory T cells. Using immunoSEQ multiplex PCR, the repertoire was profiled, and TCRdb retains in-frame clones only, with some absent. The repertoire holds under 8,500 clones, with just over 60% as singletons. The sample comprised effector memory CD8+ T cells sorted from blood. Subset here: unstimulated CD8+ effector memory T cells. Receptor source: a human donor in good health.

This rearrangement joins TRBV6-1 to TRBJ2-3; D possibly corresponds to TRBD2 (7 bases). V gave up 2 bases and J gave up 6 bases, with 15 bases separating them. Germline V gives CDR1 MNHNS, CDR2 SASEGT. This CDR3 comprises 15 residues. The DNA for the CDR3 is TGTGCCAGCAGTGAATGGGGGGGGGCAGGGGATACGCAGTATTTT. Translating it yields CASSEWGGAGDTQYF.

This chain joins TRBV6-4 and TRBJ2-1; 7 bases fit TRBD1. The germline V gene has CDR1 MRHNA and CDR2 SNTAGT. The CDR3 spans 15 residues. V shed 3 bases and J 3 bases; nucleotides not matched to a gene: 5. CDR3 sequence reads: CASSEGDSLYNEQFF. The CDR3 region has the DNA TGTGCCAGCAGTGAGGGGGACAGCCTCTACAATGAGCAGTTCTTC.

This clone was seen a handful of times. This chain links TRBV7-8 with TRBJ2-1, with 10 bases fitting TRBD1. Germline V lookup: CDR1 SGHVS, CDR2 FQNEAQ. CDR3 length: 15 residues. V lost 4 bases and J lost 8; bases outside the gene matches: 8. The CDR3 nucleotides are TGTGCCAGCAGCTCCCGGACAGGGGGTGACTATGAGCAGTTCTTC. It is translated as CASSSRTGGDYEQFF.

This chain uses TRBV4-1 with TRBJ2-5, with D maybe TRBD1 (6 bases). The ends were cut back, 3 bases at V and 4 bases at J, with 18 bases in the middle. Germline CDR1 reads MGHRA; CDR2 reads YSYEKL. This CDR3 is built from 16 residues. The CDR3 nucleotides read TGCGCCAGCAGCCAGTGGGGACACACTTGGGCAGAGACCCAGTACTTC. Its translation is CASSQWGHTWAETQYF.

V and J are TRBV5-1 and TRBJ2-7; possible D gene TRBD2, 7 bases. Trimming took 8 bases from V and 0 from J, leaving 15 bases between them. This CDR3 spans 14 amino acids. From germline, CDR1 is SGHRS and CDR2 YFSETQ. The DNA of the CDR3 is TGCGCCAGTGGGGGGGCAGCCAACTCCTACGAGCAGTACTTC. It yields the protein CASGGAANSYEQYF.

V is TRBV4-2 and J is TRBJ2-3, with 7 bases matching TRBD2. Per germline, CDR1 LGHNA and CDR2 YNFKEQ. CDR3 length: 16 residues. The J segment lost 4 bases and the V segment lost 1 base, leaving 8 bases of the junction unmatched. CDR3 loop: CASSQVTGGPADTQYF. CDR3 DNA: TGTGCCAGCAGCCAAGTTACGGGGGGTCCGGCAGATACGCAGTATTTT.